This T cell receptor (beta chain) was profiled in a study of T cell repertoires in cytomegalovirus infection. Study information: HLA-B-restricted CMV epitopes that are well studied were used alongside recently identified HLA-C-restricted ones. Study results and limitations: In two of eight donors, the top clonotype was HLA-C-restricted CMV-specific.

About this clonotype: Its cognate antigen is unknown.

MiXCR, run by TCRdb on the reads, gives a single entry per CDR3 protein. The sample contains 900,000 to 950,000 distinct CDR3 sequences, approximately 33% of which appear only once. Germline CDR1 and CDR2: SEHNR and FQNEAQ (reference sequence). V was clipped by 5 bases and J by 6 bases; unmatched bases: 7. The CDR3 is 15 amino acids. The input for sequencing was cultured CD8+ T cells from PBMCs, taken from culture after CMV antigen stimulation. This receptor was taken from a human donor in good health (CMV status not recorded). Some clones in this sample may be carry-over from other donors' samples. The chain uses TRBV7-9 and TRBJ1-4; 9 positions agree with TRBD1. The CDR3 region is CASSATGTGYEKLFF. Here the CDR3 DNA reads TGTGCCAGCAGCGCTACCGGGACAGGGTATGAAAAACTGTTTTTT.